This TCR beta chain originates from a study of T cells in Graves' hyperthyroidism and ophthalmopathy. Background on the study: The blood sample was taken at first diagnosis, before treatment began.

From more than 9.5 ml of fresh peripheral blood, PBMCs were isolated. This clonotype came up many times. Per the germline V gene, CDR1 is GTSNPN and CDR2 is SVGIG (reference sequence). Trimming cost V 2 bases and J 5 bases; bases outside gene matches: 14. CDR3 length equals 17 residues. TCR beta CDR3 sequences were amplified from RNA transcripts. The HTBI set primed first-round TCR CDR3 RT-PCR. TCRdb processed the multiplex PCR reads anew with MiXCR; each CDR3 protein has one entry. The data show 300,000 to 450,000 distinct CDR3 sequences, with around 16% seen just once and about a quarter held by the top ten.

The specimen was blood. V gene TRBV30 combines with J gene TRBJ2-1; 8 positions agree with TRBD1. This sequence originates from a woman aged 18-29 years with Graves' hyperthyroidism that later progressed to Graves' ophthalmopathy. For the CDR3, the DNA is TGTGCCTGGAGTAGGGAAGTTACAGGGGGAATTAACAATGAGCAGTTCTTC. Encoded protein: CAWSREVTGGINNEQFF.